Following are 15 T cell receptor beta chains from one sample sequenced in a study of cytomegalovirus exposure and HLA in healthy donors (dated by TCRdb to 2017 to 2019). Libraries were prepared through the immunoSEQ multiplex PCR assay. The multiplex PCR relied on a mix of 60 forward primers for TCR Vbeta segments and 13 reverse primers for TCR Jbeta segments. What TCRdb holds here is the immuneACCESS table cut down to in-frame rearrangements. Part of the clones is not present; checked against another copy, under half of the missing clones reflect an unresolved V gene, and the others are unexplained. This sample lists over 120,000 clones; less than 85% were detected once. The ten largest clones add up to 4.3% of the sample. Sequenced sample: PBMCs. The receptors originated from a man aged 18 to 29 in good health and CMV-seropositive.

This rearrangement joins TRBV9 to TRBJ1-6; a possible D gene is TRBD1 (6 bases). The CDR3 runs 13 residues. Germline assignment: CDR1 SGDLS and CDR2 YYNGEE. The V end was cut by 0 bases, the J end by 11 bases, with 9 bases between. The CDR3 loop is CASSVGGGTPLHF. The CDR3 nucleotides read TGTGCCAGCAGCGTAGGAGGGGGAACACCCCTCCACTTT.

The V gene is TRBV7-6, the J gene TRBJ2-7; tentatively, D is TRBD2 (5 bases). This CDR3 has 15 amino acids. Trimming removed 2 bases from V and 2 bases from J, with 13 bases in between. The germline CDR1 and CDR2 sequences are SGHVS and FNYEAQ. CDR3 nucleotides: TGTGCCAGCAGCTTACGCCCAGCGGAGACCTACGAGCAGTACTTC. It encodes CASSLRPAETYEQYF.

This clone was found a few times. The chain combines TRBV27 with TRBJ1-2, with 8 bases aligning to TRBD1. This CDR3 contains 15 residues. The germline V gene encodes CDR1 MNHEY and CDR2 SMNVEV (reference sequence). J was trimmed by 7 bases and V by 0 bases; bases with no gene match: 7. The CDR3 sequence: CASSLSPGTGIGYTF. CDR3 in DNA: TGTGCCAGCAGTTTATCCCCCGGGACAGGCATTGGCTACACCTTC.

V gene TRBV7-8 combines with J gene TRBJ1-4, with 9 bases fitting TRBD1. V was pared by 5 bases and J by 7 bases, with 8 bases of the junction left unmatched. The length of the CDR3 is 15 residues. Looked up from germline, CDR1 is SGHVS and CDR2 is FQNEAQ. The CDR3 DNA reads as TGTGCCAGCAGCCCTGGGACAGGGATTGGTGAAAAACTGTTTTTT. This translates into CASSPGTGIGEKLFF.

The rearrangement joins TRBV29-1 to TRBJ1-2; weak D call: TRBD1 (5 bases). The length of the CDR3 is 11 residues. Germline V gene lookup returns CDR1 SQVTM and CDR2 ANQGSEA. Trimming stripped 4 bases from V and 7 bases from J, with 10 bases between. This chain's CDR3 is CSVVRVGGYTF. CDR3 DNA: TGCAGCGTTGTCAGGGTCGGTGGCTACACCTTC.

The J gene is TRBJ2-3, the V gene TRBV4-1; 11 nucleotides agree with TRBD2. Germline CDR1 reads MGHRA; CDR2 reads YSYEKL. V was pared by 1 base and J by 7 bases, with 4 bases of the junction left unmatched. CDR3 length: 15 amino acids. The CDR3 DNA reads TGCGCCAGCAGCCAAGCTAGCGGGGGGTTAAATACGCAGTATTTT. As protein: CASSQASGGLNTQYF.

The rearrangement joins TRBV5-6 to TRBJ2-7, with TRBD2 identical over 8 bases. The V segment lost 5 bases and the J segment 2 bases; nucleotides outside the gene matches: 6. This CDR3 region has 14 residues. CDR1 SGHDT and CDR2 YYEEEE come from the germline V gene. The CDR3 DNA reads TGTGCCAGCAGTTTTAGCGGGATCCCCTACGAGCAGTACTTC. This sequence encodes CASSFSGIPYEQYF.

The genes are TRBV6-9 and TRBJ1-1, with TRBD1 matching over 11 bases. Unmatched junction bases numbered 12, after V lost 8 bases and J lost 1 base. This CDR3 contains 17 residues. Germline V gene lookup returns CDR1 MNHGY and CDR2 SVAAGI. The CDR3 DNA reads TGTGCCAGCCGACTCCCGGGGACAGGGGGAAGGAACACTGAAGCTTTCTTT. This sequence encodes CASRLPGTGGRNTEAFF.

The chain combines TRBV11-2 with TRBJ2-1, with TRBD1 matching 7 bases. The CDR3 sequence is 16 residues long. Trimming removed 9 bases from V and 9 bases from J; junction bases left unmatched: 20. CDR1 is SGHAT and CDR2 is FQNNGV in the germline V gene. The CDR3 DNA reads as TGTGCCAGTAGACCCCCAAGACAGGGTTGGTTGGGTGAGCAGTTCTTC. Residues: CASRPPRQGWLGEQFF.

This chain joins TRBV7-2 and TRBJ2-4, with D possibly being TRBD1 (5 bases). Germline V CDR1 and CDR2: SGHTA, FQGNSA. The ends were cut back, 4 bases at V and 4 bases at J, with 17 bases in the middle. The length of the CDR3 is 16 residues. The CDR3 region is CASSSEGDRLKNIQYF. In DNA form, the CDR3 reads TGTGCCAGCAGCTCTGAAGGGGATCGGTTAAAAAACATTCAGTACTTC.

This clone has only a few counts. The rearrangement uses TRBV6-5 and TRBJ1-5, with unresolved D. CDR3 length equals 11 residues. CDR1 and CDR2 from the germline V gene are MNHEY and SVGAGI. Between the trimmed V and J ends, which lost 8 bases and 11 bases, there was a span of 13 bases. The CDR3 DNA is TGTGCCAGCGGGCCACGAGCTTCCCAGCATTTT. Residues: CASGPRASQHF.

V is TRBV5-1 and J is TRBJ2-1, with D hard to call. V lost 7 bases, J lost 5 bases, and 16 bases lay in between. The CDR3 sequence is 14 residues long. CDR1 is SGHRS, CDR2 YFSETQ, per germline. In nucleotides, the CDR3 is TGCGCCAGCGGTCTCTCCCCCCAGGACAATGAGCAGTTCTTC. Residues: CASGLSPQDNEQFF. The full variable domain, its missing parts supplied by reference TRBV5-1 and TRBJ2-1, is KAGVTQTPRYLIKTRGQQVTLSCSPISGHRSVSWYQQTPGQGLQFLFEYFSETQRNKGNFPGRFSGRQFSNSRSEMNVSTLELGDSALYLCASGLSPQDNEQFFGPGTRLTVL.

V is TRBV14 and J is TRBJ2-7, with TRBD2 matching over 10 bases. CDR3 length equals 15 residues. The V and J ends lost 8 bases and 2 bases, in that order; junction bases with no gene match: 9. Germline loops: CDR1 SGHDN, CDR2 FVKESK. As DNA, the CDR3 is TGTGCCAGCCGCCCCACTAGCGGGGAGACCTACGAGCAGTACTTC. This encodes CASRPTSGETYEQYF.

V usage is TRBV11-2 and J usage is TRBJ1-6; 7 nucleotides line up with TRBD1. Per germline, CDR1 SGHAT and CDR2 FQNNGV. This CDR3 has 15 amino acids. The J segment lost 6 bases and the V segment lost 4 bases, leaving 6 bases of the junction unmatched. DNA for the CDR3: TGTGCCAGCAGCTCTACCGCAGGGGGTAATTCACCCCTCCACTTT. Protein product: CASSSTAGGNSPLHF.

This clone was seen only a few times. The chain is built from TRBV5-1 and TRBJ2-7; 8 nucleotides align to TRBD2. Germline V gene lookup returns CDR1 SGHRS and CDR2 YFSETQ. J lost 4 bases, V lost 6 bases, and 12 bases had no gene match. This CDR3 comprises 15 residues. CDR3 nucleotides: TGCGCCAGCAACCCCGGGGGGGTAGTGGGTTACGAGCAGTACTTC. Amino acid sequence: CASNPGGVVGYEQYF.